This TCR beta chain was retrieved from a study of siplizumab effects on memory and regulatory T cells. Findings and limits, study-wide: An assignable naive or memory phenotype was lacking in roughly 80-96% of proliferating CD4+ or CD8+ clones. Unstimulated subset assignment was obtained for only a minor fraction of alloreactive clones.

Profiled with immunoSEQ multiplex PCR; TCRdb holds only in-frame clones, not every one. The sample lists 55,000 to 65,000 clones, less than 98% occurring once. Concerning this clone itself: Its antigen remains unidentified.

Per germline, CDR1 MDHEN and CDR2 SYDVKM. V gave up 2 bases and J gave up 2 bases; unmatched junction bases: 9. This CDR3 contains 17 residues. V is TRBV28 and J is TRBJ2-3; TRBD1 aligns across 8 bases. This TCR derives from a human donor in good health. The sample consisted of naive CD8+ T cells sorted from blood. The CDR3 coding sequence is TGTGCCAGCAGTTTAGCGTTCTGGGGACAGGACACAGATACGCAGTATTTT. Its translation is CASSLAFWGQDTDTQYF.